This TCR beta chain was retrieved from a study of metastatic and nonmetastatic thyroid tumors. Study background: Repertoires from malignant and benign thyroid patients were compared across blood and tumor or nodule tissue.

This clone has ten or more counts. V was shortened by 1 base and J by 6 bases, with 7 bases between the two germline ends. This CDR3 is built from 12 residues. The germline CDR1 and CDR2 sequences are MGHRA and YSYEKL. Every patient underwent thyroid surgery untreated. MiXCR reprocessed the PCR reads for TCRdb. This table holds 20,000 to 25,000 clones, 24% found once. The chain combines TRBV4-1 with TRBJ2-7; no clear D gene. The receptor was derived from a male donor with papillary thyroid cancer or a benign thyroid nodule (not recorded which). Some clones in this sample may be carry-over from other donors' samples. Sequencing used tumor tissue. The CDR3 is CASSQAGSEQYF. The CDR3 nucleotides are TGCGCCAGCAGCCAAGCTGGGTCCGAGCAGTACTTC.